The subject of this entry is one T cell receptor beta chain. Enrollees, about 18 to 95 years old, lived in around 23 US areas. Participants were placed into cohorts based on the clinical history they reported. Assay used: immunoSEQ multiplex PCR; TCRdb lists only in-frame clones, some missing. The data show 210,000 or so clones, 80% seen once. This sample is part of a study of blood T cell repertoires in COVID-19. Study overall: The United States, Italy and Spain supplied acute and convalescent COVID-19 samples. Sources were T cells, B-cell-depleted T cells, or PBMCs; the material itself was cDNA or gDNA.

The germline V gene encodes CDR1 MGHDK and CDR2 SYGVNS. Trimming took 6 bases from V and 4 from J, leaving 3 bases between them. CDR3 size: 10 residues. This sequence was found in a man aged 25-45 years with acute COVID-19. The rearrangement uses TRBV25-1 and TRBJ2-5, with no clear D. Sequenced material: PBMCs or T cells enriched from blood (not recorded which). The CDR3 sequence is CASSRETQYF. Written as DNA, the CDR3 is TGTGCCAGCAGCAGAGAGACCCAGTACTTC.